The present T cell receptor beta chain was sequenced within a study of spatial heterogeneity in lung cancer. Whole-study context: For the average unique TCR and UMI combination, more than 9.5 occurrences appeared in raw reads. Study observations and caveats: Counts of expanded alpha and beta TCRs within tumors tracked the tumor nonsynonymous mutation count.

Time point here: sample taken at primary tumor resection. The donors, more than 55 patients with untreated early-stage non-small cell lung cancer, provided the samples. This clonotype was picked up a small number of times. The antigen remains undetermined. TCRdb ran MiXCR on the 5' RACE reads and lists one entry per CDR3 protein. Among some 880 distinct CDR3 sequences listed, around 6.9% were seen once. With 5 bases clipped from V and 1 base from J, the junction kept 2 bases outside the gene matches. The CDR3 loop spans 14 amino acids. Germline CDR1 reads SEHNR; CDR2 reads FQNEAQ (reference sequence). This chain links TRBV7-9 with TRBJ2-5, with 9 bases identical to TRBD1. Source: lung tumor tissue, taken at surgery. This TCR was recovered from a female donor with early-stage non-small cell lung cancer. CDR3 protein: CASSAGQGQETQYF. The CDR3 coding sequence is TGTGCCAGCAGCGCGGGACAGGGCCAAGAGACCCAGTACTTC.